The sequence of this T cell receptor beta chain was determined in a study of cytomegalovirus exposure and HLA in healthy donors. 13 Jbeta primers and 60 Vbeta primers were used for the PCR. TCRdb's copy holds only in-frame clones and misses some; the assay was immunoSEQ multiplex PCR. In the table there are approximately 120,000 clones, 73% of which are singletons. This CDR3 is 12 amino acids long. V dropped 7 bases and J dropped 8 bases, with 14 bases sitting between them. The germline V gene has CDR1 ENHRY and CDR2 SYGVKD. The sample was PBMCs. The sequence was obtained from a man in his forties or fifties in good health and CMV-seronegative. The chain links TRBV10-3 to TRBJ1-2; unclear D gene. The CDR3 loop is CAITLFIQGYTF. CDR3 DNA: TGTGCCATCACCCTCTTTATCCAGGGCTACACCTTC.